This T cell receptor (beta chain) originates from a study of blood T cells in healthy people across ages (dated by TCRdb to the mid-2010s). Notes on the research overall: In model experiments, template switching captured roughly one uniquely barcoded TCR beta cDNA molecule for every two T cells. To track age-related changes in TCR beta repertoire diversity, the study relied on deep sequencing normalized with unique cDNA molecular identifiers. Donors were grouped into four age groups: young (average 16 years), middle-aged (over 35), aged (62) and long-lived (less than 85). For two donors (one aged 18 to 29 and one aged 80 or older), the study analyzed two additional independent replicas of 1 million unique cDNA reads from the same blood draw.

The protocol used for the library was 5' RACE. The instrument was an Illumina HiSeq 2500. A second PCR of about 7 to 12 cycles was performed with a sample-barcoded 5' primer and a J-beta primer mix. A template-switch 5' adaptor carrying 12 random nucleotides introduced a unique molecular identifier onto each TCR beta cDNA molecule. Each sample yielded at least 2.5 million CDR3-containing paired-end reads. The Mint cDNA synthesis kit, primed by a TRBC-specific oligonucleotide, was used to synthesize first-strand cDNA from all RNA. Following uracil-DNA glycosylase treatment, all cDNA underwent a first 18-cycle PCR with the universal primers M1SS and BC2_uni_R. In the source study's methods: For normalization, 1 million high-quality reads, each with a distinct molecular identifier, were randomly selected from each sample. Reads with shared molecular identifiers were discarded instead of being binned into consensus sequences. CDR3 identification, clonotype clustering and error correction used MiTCR with a Q25 quality threshold and the strictest error-elimination algorithm. A nonparametric unseen species model using Euler transformation provided a lower-bound estimate of total TCR beta diversity. The raw public reads went through TCRdb reprocessing: fastp at Q25, MiXCR clone calling, in-frame beta chains kept. CDR3 protein sequences are deduplicated, and each keeps its most common genes and DNA. The V and J calls follow TCRdb's processing rather than the paper's. This sample gives more than 900,000 distinct CDR3 sequences in total; about 28% of them show up just once. The ten top clones hold roughly a tenth of the sample.

Systemically healthy Caucasian individuals from Russia, about 38 in total and aged roughly 6 to 100 years, were included as donors. Each donor gave around 9 milliliters of peripheral blood, collected into EDTA-treated Vacutainer tubes. PBMCs were isolated by Ficoll-Paque density-gradient centrifugation, with at least 7 million obtained per sample. Trizol reagent was used to extract total RNA from PBMCs, with at least 5.5 micrograms per sample. For every donor, flow cytometry on a PBMC aliquot measured the percentage of naive CD45RAhigh/CD27high T cells. Reading from cysteine to phenylalanine, the CDR3 counts 14 amino acids. CDR3 DNA is the only sequence kept; it has 42 bases, read in frame from the first base. Trimming takes 2 bases from V and 7 bases from J, and the germline ends sit 14 bases apart. The germline V gene specifies KGHSH as CDR1 and LQKENI as CDR2. What the authors observed across the whole study: Bulk unsorted PBMC profiling prevented conclusive comparison of naive and antigen-experienced compartments. The long-lived group showed more naive CD4+ T cells, fewer expanded clones and increased TCR diversity than the aged group, suggesting age selection. Estimates of total diversity from one million sequenced T cells were regarded as lower bounds and underestimates. There was a strong correlation between observed TCR beta diversity and the percentage of naive T cells measured by flow cytometry. Observed TCR beta diversity per million T cells fell roughly linearly with age, and a significant reduction was already apparent by age around 40. The CMV infection status of donors was not known, potentially confounding age-related changes in expanded clonotypes.

Remarks on this clonotype: No cognate antigen has been identified for it. Base quality data are lacking; no much larger clone is found one base away.

The sample was also linked to a second study, of T cells of mothers and their children. The second publication reports: Donors were nine systemically healthy Caucasian individuals: three mothers and their six children. cDNA synthesis used all of the extracted RNA, with 1.5 ug of RNA in each 15 ul reaction. In the second PCR, the M1S primer introduced both the sample barcodes and 2-4 random nucleotides. Over 8.5 million TCR beta CDR3 reads were obtained for each mother, and approximately 3.2 million reads were obtained for each child. In both related and unrelated pairs, thymic selection shapes the output of TCR recombination in a similar way, with inherited differences having only a minor effect. Normalized repertoire overlap was always slightly but never significantly higher in related than unrelated mother-child pairs. No persistent microchimeric T cell clones were detected, at a sensitivity of about 100 clones per million clonotypes. The study used deep NGS to compare TCR beta repertoires of mothers and children, seeking features distinguishing related mother-child pairs from unrelated individuals. Mothers averaged roughly 40 +/- 4 years of age and children averaged around 10 +/- 4 years. After adapter ligation was performed with NEBNext reagents, the libraries were sequenced on an Illumina HiSeq 2000 with 100+100 nt paired-end reads. To prevent cross-contamination, the mother and child libraries were prepared a month apart and were sequenced in separate runs. For each donor, somewhere between roughly 450,000 and 2,100,000 distinct TCR beta clonotypes were identified. Naive TCR beta clonotypes were estimated from low-frequency clonotypes matched to each donor's FACS-determined naive share, without sorting.

Sequenced material: blood. The V gene is TRBV18 and the J gene is TRBJ1-1; the D gene is not confidently resolved. The sequence was obtained from a woman between 40 and 55 years old in good health. In nucleotide form, the sequence is TGTGCCAGCTCACCAATACGGGGAAGTGATGAAGCTTTCTTT. It translates to CASSPIRGSDEAFF.